The sample holds a few counts of the clone carrying this T cell receptor beta chain. What it recognizes is unknown. Trimming stripped 4 bases from V and 5 bases from J, with 11 bases between. There are 14 residues in the CDR3. CDR1 is MNHNS and CDR2 is SASEGT in the germline V gene. This entry comes from a study of cytomegalovirus exposure and HLA in healthy donors. Study-wide context: Researchers previously reported finding 100 million or so unique TCR beta sequences from roughly 200 million T cells.

Vbeta (60) and Jbeta (13) primers were used in the PCR. In the original workflow: In a later analysis, of around 83 million unique beta chains, around 11 million appeared in at least two donors. Assay used: immunoSEQ multiplex PCR; TCRdb lists only in-frame clones, some missing. From that table come the V and J calls and clone size; the DNA was used to work out D and trimming. The table lists around 150,000 clones, about 85% of them singletons. Donors were ostensibly healthy at sampling, although undocumented immune exposures were probable. Study-level results: With further analysis later on, most CMV-associated TCR beta chains appeared HLA-restricted.

This receptor was obtained from a human donor in good health. The gene calls are TRBV6-1 and TRBJ2-2, with a weak D call TRBD1 (6 bases). Input material: PBMCs. CDR3 amino acids: CASSVGTNTGELFF. CDR3 nucleotide sequence: TGTGCCAGCAGTGTAGGGACAAATACCGGGGAGCTGTTTTTT.